The 22 T cell receptor beta chains reported below all come from one sample, sequenced in a study of CD8+CD57+ T cells in acquired aplastic anemia. Genomic DNA was employed as the template in profiling TCR beta VDJ and CDR3. TCRdb analysed the reads with MiXCR anew, one entry per CDR3 protein. The repertoire consists of about half a million distinct CDR3 sequences, with approximately 32% occurring once and the leading ten covering less than 1%. The authors sequenced patients whose flow cytometry had shown CD8+CD57+ cell expansion. Sequenced sample: sorted CD4+, CD8+, or CD8+CD57+ T cells (not recorded which) from PBMCs. These receptors originate from a human donor with aplastic anemia.

Remarks on this clonotype: An end of the junction does not agree with germline; a read error may underlie this. V and J are TRBV2 and TRBJ2-5; 11 bases match TRBD2. The CDR3 covers 15 residues. CDR1 and CDR2 (germline): SNHLY, FYNNEI. CDR3 bases: TGTGCCAGCAGTCCCCGACTAGCGGGGCAAGAGGCCCAGTACTTC. It is translated as CASSPRLAGQEAQYF.

This clonotype was counted a few times. The chain is built from TRBV5-1 and TRBJ1-2; D gene ambiguous. V lost 0 bases and J 7 bases, leaving 10 bases between the germline ends. In germline, CDR1 is SGHRS, CDR2 YFSETQ. This CDR3 has 13 residues. The CDR3 region is CASSLEPVSGYTF. CDR3 nucleotide sequence: TGCGCCAGCAGCTTGGAGCCGGTATCTGGCTACACCTTC.

In this sample, this clonotype turned up a few times. The chain couples TRBV12-3 or TRBV12-4 to TRBJ2-1; 8 nucleotides match TRBD2. The CDR3 totals 14 residues. J lost 3 bases, V lost 8 bases, and 6 bases had no gene match. In DNA, the CDR3 is TGTGCCAGCTGTGAAGCGGGAGTCTACAATGAGCAGTTCTTC. As protein: CASCEAGVYNEQFF.

V gene TRBV4-1 combines with J gene TRBJ2-2, with TRBD2 identical over 10 bases. V gave up 3 bases and J gave up 3 bases; unmatched junction bases: 4. Germline loops: CDR1 MGHRA, CDR2 YSYEKL. The CDR3 has 16 amino acids. CDR3 coding DNA: TGCGCCAGCAGCCATGCTAGCGGGAGTTACACCGGGGAGCTGTTTTTT. Translation gives CASSHASGSYTGELFF.

The chain's CDR3 is CASSRRGNQPQHF. The CDR3 nucleotides are TGTGCCAGCAGCCGGCGGGGCAATCAGCCCCAGCATTTT. The chain uses TRBV28 and TRBJ1-5; D is unresolved. The germline gives CDR1 MDHEN, CDR2 SYDVKM. Trimming pared 6 bases from V and 2 bases from J, leaving 8 bases between. The CDR3 totals 13 residues.

Details on this clonotype: A much larger clone is a single base away; this may be a read error. The chain couples TRBV10-3 to TRBJ2-7; D gene unclear. CDR1 is ENHRY and CDR2 is SYGVKD in the germline V gene. Trimming shortened V by 2 bases and J by 4 bases, and 9 bases separated the two germline ends. The CDR3 covers 13 residues. The DNA of the CDR3 is TGTGCCATCAGTGAGGAGCAGTATTACGAGCAGTACTTC. It is translated as CAISEEQYYEQYF.

The sample holds a few counts of this clonotype. The rearrangement links TRBV9 to TRBJ2-5, with 10 bases fitting TRBD2. With 7 bases clipped from V and 3 bases from J, the junction kept 9 bases outside the gene matches. The CDR3 contains 15 residues. Germline values: CDR1 SGDLS, CDR2 YYNGEE. The CDR3 DNA is TGTGCCAGCTCACCCGGGACTAGCGTAGAAGAGACCCAGTACTTC. As protein: CASSPGTSVEETQYF.

On this clonotype: Being one base from a much bigger clone, this may be a read error. Given the absence of the conserved phenylalanine or tryptophan at the CDR3 end, a read error is likely. The gene calls are TRBV7-2 and TRBJ1-1; D unresolved. The length of the CDR3 is 12 residues. In germline, CDR1 is SGHTA, CDR2 FQGNSA. Trimming removed 5 bases from V and 9 bases from J, with 13 bases in between. For the CDR3, the DNA is TGTGCCAGCAGCCTAGGTCCCCGGAAAGCTTTCCTT. It yields the protein CASSLGPRKAFL.

This chain connects TRBV30 to TRBJ1-2; D gene unclear. CDR3 size: 12 residues. Germline CDR1 reads GTSNPN; CDR2 reads SVGIG (reference sequence). V was clipped by 4 bases and J by 8 bases, with 14 bases between them. In nucleotides, the CDR3 is TGTGCCTGGAACTGGCTAACTGGCGGCTACACCTTC. Its protein product is CAWNWLTGGYTF.

This clonotype has at least ten counts. The chain employs TRBV10-2 and TRBJ2-2, with 7 bases lining up with TRBD1. CDR3 length: 14 amino acids. V lost 8 bases and J lost 2; bases outside the gene matches: 5. Germline lookup yields CDR1 WSHSY and CDR2 SAAADI. In DNA form, the CDR3 reads TGCGCCAGCGCCGGGACAGCTAACACCGGGGAGCTGTTTTTT. This translates into CASAGTANTGELFF.

This clonotype is a singleton in its sample. This rearrangement joins TRBV7-7 to TRBJ2-2; tentative D call: TRBD1 (6 bases). Trimming took 7 bases from V and 0 from J, leaving 9 bases between them. This CDR3 contains 14 residues. CDR1 and CDR2 (germline): SSHAT, FNYEAQ (reference sequence). The CDR3 loop is CASTGQPNTGELFF. The DNA for the CDR3 is TGTGCCAGCACCGGACAGCCGAACACCGGGGAGCTGTTTTTT.

The genes are TRBV5-6 and TRBJ1-3, with unresolved D. This CDR3 region has 14 residues. Germline lookup yields CDR1 SGHDT and CDR2 YYEEEE. Trimming took off 0 bases at V and 4 bases at J, with 8 bases between the two ends. This chain's CDR3 is CASSLAAAGNTIYF. The CDR3 DNA reads as TGTGCCAGCAGCTTGGCAGCTGCAGGAAACACCATATATTTT.

This clonotype was recorded many times. The CDR3 spells CASSTVGDEQFF. In DNA, the CDR3 is TGTGCCAGCAGCACCGTTGGCGATGAGCAGTTCTTC. The chain joins TRBV9 to TRBJ2-1, with D unclear. The V end lost 4 bases, the J end lost 8 bases, and 10 bases lay between the germline ends. The germline V gene has CDR1 SGDLS and CDR2 YYNGEE. The CDR3 extends over 12 amino acids.

The table lists this clonotype with many counts. V and J are TRBV10-3 and TRBJ2-3; 8 bases match TRBD2. This CDR3 comprises 15 residues. Germline V lookup: CDR1 ENHRY, CDR2 SYGVKD. V was clipped by 5 bases and J by 2 bases; unmatched bases: 6. In DNA, the CDR3 is TGTGCCATCAGTATAGCGGGGACATACACAGATACGCAGTATTTT. The encoded protein is CAISIAGTYTDTQYF.

The gene calls are TRBV25-1 and TRBJ1-2; D is unresolved. The germline V gene encodes CDR1 MGHDK and CDR2 SYGVNS. The CDR3 runs 15 residues. V was pared by 5 bases and J by 5 bases, with 18 bases between. CDR3 sequence (DNA): TGTGCCAGCAGTTTGCGGGCGGTACATGGGTATGGCTACACCTTC. The encoded protein is CASSLRAVHGYGYTF.

This clonotype was observed a handful of times. This chain connects TRBV20-1 to TRBJ1-2, with D uncertain. The CDR3 has 15 residues. V was cut by 0 bases and J by 5 bases, with 16 bases left in between. Germline CDR1 and CDR2: DFQATT and SNEGSKA (reference sequence). DNA for the CDR3: TGCAGTGCTAGAGATACGAAGGACGGTTTATATGGCTACACCTTC. Translation gives CSARDTKDGLYGYTF.

The chain joins TRBV11-1 to TRBJ2-5, with a possible D match to TRBD1 (6 bases). The V end lost 1 base, the J end lost 2 bases, and 11 bases lay between the germline ends. The CDR3 runs 15 residues. Germline V gives CDR1 SGHAT, CDR2 FQDESV (reference sequence). CDR3 coding DNA: TGTGCCAGCAGCTTAGGTGACAGGTTACAAGAGACCCAGTACTTC. It codes for CASSLGDRLQETQYF.

Points on this clonotype: A much bigger clone sits one base away, suggesting this may be a read error. This sequence joins TRBV7-2 and TRBJ1-6; TRBD1 aligns across 8 bases. The CDR3 contains 14 residues. The V gene's germline CDR1 is SGHTA and CDR2 FQGNSA. CDR3 sequence: CANSLATGDSPLHF. Written as DNA, the CDR3 is TGCGCCAACAGCCTCGCGACAGGGGATTCACCCCTCCACTTT.

Only a few counts were recorded for this clonotype. The chain is built from TRBV11-2 and TRBJ2-2, with 7 bases that match TRBD1. V was pared by 5 bases and J by 2 bases, with 11 bases of the junction left unmatched. Germline V gene data show CDR1 as SGHAT and CDR2 as FQNNGV. The CDR3 is 17 amino acids. The CDR3 spells CASSAYPGQENTGELFF. CDR3 DNA: TGTGCCAGCAGCGCCTACCCAGGACAGGAAAACACCGGGGAGCTGTTTTTT.

The sample holds many counts of this clonotype. The chain employs TRBV24-1 and TRBJ2-2; 7 bases map to TRBD1. Losses at the gene ends were 3 bases for V and 4 bases for J; bases not matched to a gene: 4. The CDR3 has 15 residues. Germline values: CDR1 KGHDR, CDR2 SFDVKD. The CDR3 loop is CATSDTGTVTGELFF. The CDR3 nucleotides read TGTGCCACCAGTGATACCGGGACAGTCACCGGGGAGCTGTTTTTT.

This clonotype occurred a few times. The V call is TRBV5-1, the J call TRBJ2-7; 7 nucleotides agree with TRBD2. CDR1 and CDR2 from the germline V gene are SGHRS and YFSETQ. V lost 3 bases to trimming and J lost 0 bases; unmatched junction nucleotides: 3. The CDR3 is made up of 14 amino acids. This CDR3 is CASSWEGSSYEQYF. The CDR3 DNA sequence: TGCGCCAGCAGCTGGGAGGGGAGCTCCTACGAGCAGTACTTC.

The chain couples TRBV2 to TRBJ1-2; the D is unclear. The CDR3 runs 13 residues. V was shortened by 5 bases and J by 8 bases, with 15 bases between the two germline ends. Germline V gives CDR1 SNHLY, CDR2 FYNNEI. CDR3: CASSPRGRRGYTF. CDR3 sequence (DNA): TGTGCCAGCAGTCCCCGGGGTCGAAGGGGCTACACCTTC.